These 14 T cell receptor beta chains were sequenced from one sample in a study of CD8+ T cells in alopecia areata (dated by TCRdb to 2016 to 2019). Library generation was performed with the immunoSEQ multiplex PCR assay. RNA was extracted from all samples and reverse transcribed into cDNA as template for TCR sequencing. TCRdb took this table from immuneACCESS and kept in-frame rearrangements with V and J called. Such tables lack part of the clones; where checked against another copy, unresolved V genes explain under half of the gap, and the rest is unexplained. The sample profile shows 130,000 to 150,000 clones; 40% to 50% of them were found once. Roughly 6.8% of the sample is taken by the ten largest. Source material: CD4+ T cells sorted from blood. The receptors come from a human donor with alopecia areata.

This clone showed up just a few times. This chain uses TRBV23-1 with TRBJ2-7; D ambiguous. TRBV23-1 is designated an ORF whose function remains uncertain. Trimming took 0 bases from V and 0 from J, leaving 12 bases between them. The CDR3 consists of 16 residues. The DNA for the CDR3 is TGCGCCAGCAGTCAATCGCCCCACAGACGCTCCTACGAGCAGTACTTC. Translated: CASSQSPHRRSYEQYF.

V usage is TRBV5-1 and J usage is TRBJ2-5; a weak D match, TRBD1 (5 bases). The germline V gene encodes CDR1 SGHRS and CDR2 YFSETQ. The CDR3 consists of 15 residues. V lost 0 bases to trimming and J lost 1 base, with 10 bases between them. The CDR3 DNA sequence: TGCGCCAGCAGCTTGGGGGGCCAGATCCAAGAGACCCAGTACTTC. Amino acids: CASSLGGQIQETQYF.

The rearrangement links TRBV28 to TRBJ1-5; no firm D call. CDR3 size: 22 residues. Trimming left V 1 base short and J 1 base short, with 29 bases between. The germline CDR1 and CDR2 sequences are MDHEN and SYDVKM. CDR3 amino acids: CASSLFVSIPARASSSNQPQHF. CDR3 nucleotides: TGTGCCAGCAGTTTATTCGTCAGCATCCCCGCAAGAGCCAGTTCCAGCAATCAGCCCCAGCATTTT.

The V and J genes are TRBV6-6 and TRBJ2-3, with D possibly called TRBD1 or TRBD2 (5 bases each). The CDR3 contains 14 residues. The germline V gene encodes CDR1 MNHNY and CDR2 SVGAGI (reference sequence). V dropped 2 bases and J dropped 5 bases, with 11 bases sitting between them. The DNA for the CDR3 is TGTGCCAGCAGTTACGTGACTGGGGGAGATACGCAGTATTTT. Translation gives CASSYVTGGDTQYF.

CDR3 protein: CASSVGPTQNTGELFF. The CDR3 DNA sequence: TGTGCCAGCAGCGTGGGCCCTACCCAGAACACCGGGGAGCTGTTTTTT. The chain recombines TRBV9 with TRBJ2-2; no clear D gene. Trimming removed 2 bases from V and 1 base from J, with 12 bases in between. The CDR3 spans 16 residues. Germline CDR1 is SGDLS and CDR2 is YYNGEE.

The chain recombines TRBV2 with TRBJ1-2; unclear D gene. The CDR3 is 15 amino acids. Per the germline V gene, CDR1 is SNHLY and CDR2 is FYNNEI. Trimming removed 8 bases from V and 6 bases from J, with 22 bases in between. CDR3 nucleotides: TGTGCCAGCTCCCGGGAGGGCCCACTTTCTGATGGCTACACCTTC. Its protein product is CASSREGPLSDGYTF. The whole variable domain, remainder taken from reference TRBV2 and TRBJ1-2, is EPEVTQTPSHQVTQMGQEVILRCVPISNHLYFYWYRQILGQKVEFLVSFYNNEISEKSEIFDDQFSVERPDGSNFTLKIRSTKLEDSAMYFCASSREGPLSDGYTFGSGTRLTVV.

This clone was seen more than once but under ten times. The gene calls are TRBV2 and TRBJ2-5; the D gene is possibly TRBD1 (5 bases). V was trimmed by 6 bases and J by 2 bases, leaving 10 bases between them. The germline gives CDR1 SNHLY, CDR2 FYNNEI. This CDR3 is built from 13 residues. CDR3 region: CASRGQGQETQYF. The CDR3 DNA sequence: TGTGCCAGCAGAGGTCAGGGACAAGAGACCCAGTACTTC.

The chain couples TRBV6-1 to TRBJ2-1; 8 nucleotides match TRBD2. V was pared by 6 bases and J by 5 bases, with 6 bases of the junction left unmatched. From germline, CDR1 is MNHNS and CDR2 SASEGT. This CDR3 contains 14 residues. The CDR3 DNA reads TGTGCCAGCAGGATCTCACTAGCGGACAATGAGCAGTTCTTC. It codes for CASRISLADNEQFF.

Turning to this clone: Other DNA variants within this sample encode the same CDR3. The chain recombines TRBV9 with TRBJ2-7; D might be TRBD1 (5 bases). Germline CDR1 SGDLS, CDR2 YYNGEE. The V end lost 0 bases, the J end lost 0 bases, and 10 bases lay between the germline ends. This CDR3 comprises 15 residues. CDR3 sequence: CASSVGGLSSYEQYF. The CDR3 coding sequence is TGTGCCAGCAGCGTAGGGGGCCTTAGCTCCTACGAGCAGTACTTC.

This clone was recorded a few times. The chain has TRBV7-9 and TRBJ2-1; 8 bases are a match to TRBD1. J gave up 7 bases and V 4 bases, and 6 bases lay outside the gene matches. The CDR3 has 14 amino acids. Germline V gives CDR1 SEHNR, CDR2 FQNEAQ (reference sequence). CDR3 region: CASSSRDRQNEQFF. CDR3 nucleotides: TGTGCCAGCAGCTCCCGGGACAGGCAAAATGAGCAGTTCTTC.

The gene calls are TRBV2 and TRBJ2-3, with a possible D match to TRBD1 (6 bases). The CDR3 extends over 12 amino acids. V was clipped by 11 bases and J by 3 bases, with 12 bases between them. Germline V gene data show CDR1 as SNHLY and CDR2 as FYNNEI. CDR3 nucleotide sequence: TGTGCCGGCGCACAGGGTACAGATACGCAGTATTTT. It encodes CAGAQGTDTQYF. Full variable domain (rest looked up from reference TRBV2 and TRBJ2-3): EPEVTQTPSHQVTQMGQEVILRCVPISNHLYFYWYRQILGQKVEFLVSFYNNEISEKSEIFDDQFSVERPDGSNFTLKIRSTKLEDSAMYFCAGAQGTDTQYFGPGTRLTVL.

The V gene is TRBV28, the J gene TRBJ2-5, with 7 bases lining up with TRBD1. With V trimmed by 2 bases and J by 1 base, 7 bases remained unmatched. The CDR3 consists of 16 residues. The germline gives CDR1 MDHEN, CDR2 SYDVKM. CDR3 coding DNA: TGTGCCAGCAGTTTAGTTGGACAGGTCATCCAAGAGACCCAGTACTTC. Its translation is CASSLVGQVIQETQYF.

This clone was seen a few times. The gene calls are TRBV11-2 and TRBJ1-5; D is ambiguous. Between the trimmed V and J ends, which lost 2 bases and 4 bases, there was a span of 6 bases. From germline, CDR1 is SGHAT and CDR2 FQNNGV. This CDR3 has 13 residues. This CDR3 reads CASSLSANQPQHF. CDR3 DNA sequence: TGTGCCAGCAGCTTATCAGCGAATCAGCCCCAGCATTTT.

The V call is TRBV28, the J call TRBJ1-1, with D maybe TRBD1 (5 bases). Germline-derived CDR1 and CDR2 are MDHEN and SYDVKM. V was clipped by 6 bases and J by 4 bases, with 15 bases between them. The CDR3 loop spans 14 amino acids. The CDR3 is CASRTPGATTEAFF. Here the CDR3 DNA reads TGTGCCAGCAGGACCCCCGGGGCTACCACTGAAGCTTTCTTT.